One and the same sample provided the 27 T cell receptor beta chains below, sequenced in a study of shared clonotypes between healthy human individuals. Only in-frame clones appear in the TCRdb table, and some are missing; sequencing was by immunoSEQ multiplex PCR. The sample records fewer than 130,000 clones, 65% to 75% being singletons. Source material: memory CD8+ T cells sorted from blood. Subset defined: CD45RO+ cells pooled with CCR7-negative TemRA cells. These receptors were collected from a woman aged 25 to 39 in good health.

The CDR3 is CASSFRNTEAFF. The DNA of the CDR3 is TGTGCCAGCAGTTTTCGTAACACTGAAGCTTTCTTT. This chain connects TRBV28 to TRBJ1-1; D uncertain. This CDR3 is 12 amino acids long. Germline V gives CDR1 MDHEN, CDR2 SYDVKM. V shed 3 bases and J shed 2 bases, with 4 bases lying between them. The full variable domain, with the rest looked up from reference TRBV28 and TRBJ1-1, is DVKVTQSSRYLVKRTGEKVFLECVQDMDHENMFWYRQDPGLGLRLIYFSYDVKMKEKGDIPEGYSVSREKKERFSLILESASTNQTSMYLCASSFRNTEAFFGQGTRLTVV.

The rearrangement joins TRBV5-4 to TRBJ2-3; 11 bases align to TRBD2. With V trimmed by 4 bases and J by 1 base, 5 bases remained unmatched. The CDR3 totals 16 residues. Germline-derived CDR1 and CDR2 are SGHNT and YYREEE (reference sequence). The CDR3 loop is CASSPLAGGGTDTQYF. CDR3 DNA sequence: TGTGCCAGCAGCCCATTAGCGGGAGGGGGCACAGATACGCAGTATTTT.

V usage is TRBV18 and J usage is TRBJ1-1, with a tentative D call TRBD1 (6 bases). CDR3 length: 16 amino acids. V was trimmed by 3 bases and J by 1 base, leaving 15 bases between them. Germline V gives CDR1 KGHSH, CDR2 LQKENI. The CDR3 DNA reads TGTGCCAGCTCACCGTGGAAGGGGGAGGGGAACACTGAAGCTTTCTTT. Amino acids: CASSPWKGEGNTEAFF.

This chain links TRBV7-8 with TRBJ2-3; TRBD2 is a possible D gene (6 bases). The V and J ends lost 5 bases and 3 bases respectively, with 18 bases between them. The CDR3 length is 16 residues. Per germline, CDR1 SGHVS and CDR2 FQNEAQ. The CDR3 region has the DNA TGTGCCAGCAGCCGTCAGTTGGGTGGGGGGACAGATACGCAGTATTTT. Encoded protein: CASSRQLGGGTDTQYF.

The J gene is TRBJ2-1, the V gene TRBV7-6; D is undetermined. Trimming cost V 1 base and J 5 bases, with 18 bases left between them. The germline V gene encodes CDR1 SGHVS and CDR2 FNYEAQ. The CDR3 runs 17 residues. CDR3 in DNA: TGTGCCAGCAGCTTAGGTGCGGCGCCACGCCGCAACAATGAGCAGTTCTTC. Encoded protein: CASSLGAAPRRNNEQFF.

The rearrangement links TRBV7-8 to TRBJ2-7; 11 nucleotides line up with TRBD1. V lost 3 bases, J lost 7 bases, and 5 bases stayed unmatched. The germline CDR1 and CDR2 sequences are SGHVS and FQNEAQ. CDR3 length: 14 amino acids. Here the CDR3 reads CASSFGTGGVEQYF. The CDR3 DNA follows: TGTGCCAGCAGCTTCGGGACAGGGGGAGTTGAGCAGTACTTC.

The chain combines TRBV5-4 with TRBJ2-3; weak D call: TRBD1 (6 bases). V lost 2 bases to trimming and J lost 0 bases, with 13 bases between them. CDR3 length: 16 amino acids. Germline V gene data show CDR1 as SGHNT and CDR2 as YYREEE (reference sequence). In DNA, the CDR3 is TGTGCCAGCAGCTTACGGACAGCCTCTAGCACAGATACGCAGTATTTT. It is translated as CASSLRTASSTDTQYF.

CDR3 sequence: CASSTRRDRGEAFF. The CDR3 nucleotides are TGTGCCAGCAGTACCCGCCGGGACAGGGGAGAAGCTTTCTTT. This chain joins TRBV6-5 and TRBJ1-1, with 10 positions matching TRBD1. The V and J ends lost 5 bases and 8 bases, in that order; junction bases with no gene match: 8. The CDR3 length is 14 residues. From germline, CDR1 is MNHEY and CDR2 SVGAGI.

The V gene is TRBV6-4, the J gene TRBJ2-3; D is uncertain. The CDR3 consists of 14 residues. Germline lookup yields CDR1 MRHNA and CDR2 SNTAGT. V lost 2 bases to trimming and J lost 3 bases, with 9 bases between them. In DNA form, the CDR3 reads TGTGCCAGCAGTGACGGGCTAGGAACAGATACGCAGTATTTT. It is translated as CASSDGLGTDTQYF.

This clone was counted once. DNA for the CDR3: TGTGCCAGCAGCGTAGGAACTGTCCCTGAAGCTTTCTTT. Protein product: CASSVGTVPEAFF. This chain uses TRBV9 with TRBJ1-1; unclear D gene. The V gene's germline CDR1 is SGDLS and CDR2 YYNGEE. CDR3 length: 13 amino acids. Deletions cut 0 bases from V and 6 bases from J, with 9 bases between.

The rearrangement joins TRBV30 to TRBJ1-3; D gene uncertain. This CDR3 is built from 13 residues. The germline V gene encodes CDR1 GTSNPN and CDR2 SVGIG (reference sequence). Trimming removed 1 base from V and 4 bases from J, with 8 bases in between. The CDR3 here is CAWSEAFGNTIYF. The CDR3 nucleotides are TGTGCCTGGAGTGAGGCCTTCGGAAACACCATATATTTT.

In this sample, this clone turned up many times. CDR3 in DNA: TGTGCCAGCAGCCAATTTTCGACTAGCGACACCTACGAGCAGTACTTC. Protein: CASSQFSTSDTYEQYF. The V call is TRBV4-2, the J call TRBJ2-7; 8 bases match TRBD2. V shed 2 bases, J shed 2 bases, and the junction held 8 bases outside the gene matches. The CDR3 extends over 16 amino acids. Germline V gene lookup returns CDR1 LGHNA and CDR2 YNFKEQ.

The sample holds many counts of this clone. The V gene is TRBV28, the J gene TRBJ1-2; perhaps TRBD1 as D (5 bases). Trimming left V 7 bases short and J 0 bases short, with 6 bases between. The CDR3 loop spans 12 amino acids. The germline V gene has CDR1 MDHEN and CDR2 SYDVKM. CDR3 in amino acids: CASIGANYGYTF. The CDR3 coding sequence is TGTGCCAGCATAGGGGCTAACTATGGCTACACCTTC.

This sequence joins TRBV19 and TRBJ2-4; tentatively, D is TRBD1 (6 bases). Germline CDR1 reads LNHDA; CDR2 reads SQIVND (reference sequence). The V gene lost 6 bases and the J gene lost 3 bases, with 9 bases spanning the gap. This CDR3 is 13 amino acids long. In DNA, the CDR3 is TGTGCCAGTAGGAAAGGGGGCAAAAACATTCAGTACTTC. Protein product: CASRKGGKNIQYF.

V is TRBV30 and J is TRBJ2-1, with TRBD2 matching over 13 bases. The germline CDR1 and CDR2 sequences are GTSNPN and SVGIG (reference sequence). This CDR3 contains 15 residues. Unmatched junction bases numbered 8, after V lost 3 bases and J lost 9 bases. DNA for the CDR3: TGTGCCTGGAGACGAACTAGCGGGAGGGCCAGTGAGCAGTTCTTC. This translates into CAWRRTSGRASEQFF.

There are a few counts of this clone. The chain employs TRBV19 and TRBJ1-2, with D unclear. Germline-derived CDR1 and CDR2 are LNHDA and SQIVND (reference sequence). The CDR3 extends over 15 amino acids. Trimming took off 5 bases at V and 2 bases at J, with 15 bases between the two ends. The CDR3 coding sequence is TGTGCCAGTAGTCCGATTGAGGGCCTGAACTATGGCTACACCTTC. Its translation is CASSPIEGLNYGYTF.

J is TRBJ2-7 and V is TRBV25-1, with 9 bases matching TRBD1. J lost 3 bases, V lost 2 bases, and 11 bases had no gene match. Germline lookup yields CDR1 MGHDK and CDR2 SYGVNS. This CDR3 comprises 17 residues. For the CDR3, the DNA is TGTGCCAGCAGTGAACAGTCCGGGACAGGGAATCACTACGAGCAGTACTTC. Translating gives CASSEQSGTGNHYEQYF.

The J gene is TRBJ1-1, the V gene TRBV9; a possible D gene is TRBD1 (6 bases). The length of the CDR3 is 12 residues. Germline assignment: CDR1 SGDLS and CDR2 YYNGEE. Trimming pared 8 bases from V and 0 bases from J, leaving 8 bases between. CDR3 nucleotides: TGTGCCAGTCAGGGGATGAACACTGAAGCTTTCTTT. Its translation: CASQGMNTEAFF.

This clone has a handful of counts. The J gene is TRBJ2-7, the V gene TRBV5-6; either TRBD1 or TRBD2 may supply D (5 bases each). Trimming took 4 bases from V and 2 from J, leaving 13 bases between them. This CDR3 comprises 14 residues. Germline CDR1 reads SGHDT; CDR2 reads YYEEEE. The CDR3 bases are TGTGCCAGCAGCAACCGGGACGGGACCTACGAGCAGTACTTC. It yields the protein CASSNRDGTYEQYF.

This clone was detected once. The chain employs TRBV5-1 and TRBJ2-7, with D possibly TRBD2 on 6 matching bases. CDR3 length equals 16 residues. CDR1 is SGHRS, CDR2 YFSETQ, per germline. V lost 0 bases to trimming and J lost 3 bases, with 16 bases between them. The DNA of the CDR3 is TGCGCCAGCAGCTTGGGACTCAGACTAGACTTCTACGAGCAGTACTTC. Amino acid sequence: CASSLGLRLDFYEQYF.

This chain links TRBV28 with TRBJ1-1, with a tentative D call TRBD1 (6 bases). This CDR3 has 16 residues. Trimming cost V 4 bases and J 1 base, with 16 bases left between them. Per germline, CDR1 MDHEN and CDR2 SYDVKM. CDR3 in amino acids: CASSSGYRVRNTEAFF. The CDR3 bases are TGTGCCAGCAGTTCTGGATACAGGGTGAGGAACACTGAAGCTTTCTTT.

This clone was found many times. J is TRBJ2-6 and V is TRBV5-8; the D gene is possibly TRBD1 (5 bases). The CDR3 sequence is 18 residues long. CDR1 SGHTS and CDR2 YDEGEE come from the germline V gene. Deletions cut 2 bases from V and 0 bases from J, with 15 bases between. Here the CDR3 reads CASSFGSGSYSGANVLTF. The CDR3 nucleotides read TGTGCCAGCAGCTTTGGGTCAGGGTCTTACTCTGGGGCCAACGTCCTGACTTTC.

This chain links TRBV28 with TRBJ2-7, with 12 nucleotides matching TRBD2. J gave up 2 bases and V 3 bases, and 5 bases lay outside the gene matches. This CDR3 has 16 residues. Germline CDR1 reads MDHEN; CDR2 reads SYDVKM. The CDR3 here is CASSFLASGRAYEQYF. The CDR3 DNA reads TGTGCCAGCAGTTTCCTCGCTAGCGGGAGGGCCTACGAGCAGTACTTC.

The J gene is TRBJ1-5, the V gene TRBV25-1; D is unclear. Germline CDR1 and CDR2: MGHDK and SYGVNS. The CDR3 has 15 amino acids. Trimming shortened V by 5 bases and J by 0 bases, and 11 bases separated the two germline ends. The CDR3 reads CASSSDPYSNQPQHF. CDR3 nucleotide sequence: TGTGCCAGCAGTTCGGACCCTTATAGCAATCAGCCCCAGCATTTT.

The genes are TRBV15 and TRBJ2-1; D gene unclear. The germline gives CDR1 LNHNV, CDR2 YYDKDF (reference sequence). This CDR3 contains 15 residues. V shed 3 bases and J shed 1 base, with 10 bases lying between them. DNA of the CDR3: TGTGCCACCAGCAGGGGATCAGATTCCTACAATGAGCAGTTCTTC. Protein: CATSRGSDSYNEQFF.

The rearrangement links TRBV28 to TRBJ1-2, with unresolved D. The V end was cut by 3 bases, the J end by 7 bases, with 12 bases between. This CDR3 spans 13 amino acids. Germline CDR1 reads MDHEN; CDR2 reads SYDVKM. The CDR3 reads CASSFYPAGGYTF. CDR3 DNA sequence: TGTGCCAGCAGTTTTTACCCCGCGGGTGGCTACACCTTC.

By share, this clone ranks as medium-sized. The rearrangement links TRBV6-6 to TRBJ1-5; D remains unclear. Trimming took off 0 bases at V and 1 base at J, with 10 bases between the two ends. Germline values: CDR1 MNHNY, CDR2 SVGAGI (reference sequence). CDR3 size: 16 residues. The CDR3 protein is CASSYSEGHSNQPQHF. The CDR3 nucleotides are TGTGCCAGCAGTTACTCGGAAGGGCACAGCAATCAGCCCCAGCATTTT.